A selection of T cell receptor beta chains follows, all from one sample in a study of T cell clones after liver transplantation. Only in-frame clones appear in the TCRdb table, and some are missing; sequencing was by immunoSEQ multiplex PCR. The sample includes about 17,000 clones, 80% of them seen just once. Sample: CD8+ T cells from blood, taken 48 months after liver transplant. The origin of the receptors is a human patient who received a liver transplant. Part of the T cells may come from the graft donor. Both conserved end residues are part of each CDR3. The D gene is left open where the match is weak. Rows may omit the clone size; those that give it use once, few, many or a size class.

>TRBD1|once|TRBV6-6|TRBJ1-2
CASSPQTGTGRYGYTF
TGTGCCAGCAGTCCTCAAACCGGGACAGGACGGTATGGCTACACCTTC
>.|.|TRBV29-1|TRBJ1-1
CSVVWGLNTEAFF
TGCAGCGTTGTGTGGGGCTTGAACACTGAAGCTTTCTTT
>.|.|TRBV5-4|TRBJ1-2
CASFQDSLYGYTF
TGTGCCAGCTTCCAGGACAGCCTTTATGGCTACACCTTC
>TRBD2|.|TRBV10-2|TRBJ2-7
CASSESRLAATYEQYF
TGCGCCAGCAGTGAGTCGCGACTAGCGGCTACCTACGAGCAGTACTTC
>TRBD2|many|TRBV9|TRBJ2-1
CASSVEGGGAGEQFF
TGTGCCAGCAGCGTAGAGGGCGGGGGGGCCGGTGAGCAGTTCTTC
>TRBD1|.|TRBV6-6|TRBJ2-1
CASTPDREAYNEQFF
TGTGCCAGCACCCCGGACAGGGAGGCCTACAATGAGCAGTTCTTC
>.|.|TRBV28|TRBJ1-1
CASSFRSGVAFF
TGTGCCAGCAGTTTCCGCAGCGGGGTAGCTTTCTTT
>.|.|TRBV10-3|TRBJ2-2
CAISESMGTGELFF
TGTGCCATCAGTGAGTCGATGGGGACCGGGGAGCTGTTTTTT
>TRBD1|.|TRBV7-2|TRBJ1-5
CASRTTGGSNQPQHF
TGTGCCAGCAGGACTACAGGGGGGAGCAATCAGCCCCAGCATTTT
>.|.|TRBV11-2|TRBJ2-7
CASSLSIITSYEQYF
TGTGCCAGCAGCTTATCCATAATAACATCCTACGAGCAGTACTTC
>TRBD1|.|TRBV6-6|TRBJ1-4
CASSKGGSNEKLFF
TGTGCCAGCAGTAAAGGGGGCTCTAATGAAAAACTGTTTTTT
>.|.|TRBV11-2|TRBJ2-7
CASSLNPRREQYF
TGTGCCAGCAGCTTAAACCCCCGGAGGGAGCAGTACTTC
>.|few|TRBV25-1|TRBJ2-5
CASRQTSGETQYF
TGTGCCAGCAGGCAGACAAGCGGGGAGACCCAGTACTTC
>TRBD1|.|TRBV6-5|TRBJ2-5
CASRKRDRGWKTQYF
TGTGCCAGCAGAAAACGGGACAGGGGTTGGAAGACCCAGTACTTC
>.|.|TRBV27|TRBJ2-1
CASSLSSYNEQFF
TGTGCCAGCAGTTTAAGCTCCTACAATGAGCAGTTCTTC
>.|.|TRBV7-6|TRBJ2-3
CASSLASTDTQYF
TGTGCCAGCAGCTTAGCCAGCACAGATACGCAGTATTTT
>.|.|TRBV10-1|TRBJ1-4
CASSIRDGNEKLFF
TGCGCCAGCAGTATCCGGGACGGCAATGAAAAACTGTTTTTT
>TRBD2|few|TRBV5-1|TRBJ2-7
CASSDTSGRSYEQYF
TGCGCCAGCAGCGATACTAGCGGGCGCTCCTACGAGCAGTACTTC
>TRBD1|.|TRBV5-1|TRBJ1-2
CASSSGQGFNYGYTF
TGCGCCAGCAGCTCTGGACAGGGGTTCAACTATGGCTACACCTTC
>TRBD1|few|TRBV29-1|TRBJ1-1
CSIEDREEEAFF
TGCAGCATTGAGGACAGGGAGGAGGAAGCTTTCTTT
>.|few|TRBV6-6|TRBJ2-1
CASSFGTPNEQFF
TGTGCCAGCAGTTTTGGGACACCTAATGAGCAGTTCTTC
>.|.|TRBV29-1|TRBJ1-2
CSVEDLGWGYTF
TGCAGCGTTGAAGATCTGGGGTGGGGCTACACCTTC
>.|.|TRBV14|TRBJ2-7
CASSQVPPGLTPYEQYF
TGTGCCAGCAGCCAGGTGCCGCCGGGTCTGACGCCCTACGAGCAGTACTTC
>.|.|TRBV19|TRBJ1-1
CASSISVEAFF
TGTGCCAGTAGTATATCGGTTGAAGCTTTCTTT
>.|.|TRBV5-4|TRBJ2-3
CASRGVASSRDTQYF
TGTGCCAGCAGGGGTGTGGCGTCGTCTAGAGATACGCAGTATTTT
>TRBD2|.|TRBV27|TRBJ2-2
CASRRGASGRADTGELFF
TGTGCCAGCAGGCGCGGGGCTAGCGGGAGGGCCGACACCGGGGAGCTGTTTTTT
>.|few|TRBV4-1|TRBJ2-7
CASSPKSLESYEQYF
TGCGCCAGCAGCCCAAAATCACTAGAAAGCTACGAGCAGTACTTC
>.|few|TRBV12-5|TRBJ2-7
CASGLSSGVSYEQYF
TGTGCTAGTGGTTTGTCGTCAGGAGTCTCCTACGAGCAGTACTTC
>TRBD2|once|TRBV7-9|TRBJ2-1
CASSLAASGSTYEQFF
TGTGCCAGCAGCTTAGCCGCTAGCGGGAGTACCTATGAGCAGTTCTTC
>TRBD2|.|TRBV4-3|TRBJ2-2
CASSQANRSGSWIGELFF
TGCGCCAGCAGCCAAGCTAACAGAAGCGGGAGCTGGATCGGGGAGCTGTTTTTT
>.|.|TRBV11-2|TRBJ1-1
CASSFRDTSEAFF
TGTGCCAGCAGCTTCCGGGACACCTCTGAAGCTTTCTTT
>.|once|TRBV6-5|TRBJ2-1
CASSEADEQFF
TGTGCCAGCAGTGAGGCCGATGAGCAGTTCTTC
>.|once|TRBV2|TRBJ1-1
CASSESGSAEAFF
TGTGCCAGCAGTGAATCAGGGTCGGCTGAAGCTTTCTTT
>.|once|TRBV5-5|TRBJ1-5
CASSSGPLIQPQHF
TGTGCCAGCAGCTCGGGCCCGTTAATTCAGCCCCAGCATTTT
>.|.|TRBV21-1|TRBJ2-7
CASSKRLAGVVSYEQYF
TGTGCCAGCAGCAAGCGACTAGCGGGAGTTGTATCCTACGAGCAGTACTTC
>.|.|TRBV29-1|TRBJ2-2
CSRGQDAGHSNTGELFF
TGCAGCCGTGGTCAGGACGCGGGGCACTCCAACACCGGGGAGCTGTTTTTT
>TRBD2|.|TRBV15|TRBJ2-7
CATRGGGSGYEQYF
TGTGCCACCCGGGGCGGCGGGAGTGGGTACGAGCAGTACTTC
>.|.|TRBV19|TRBJ1-3
CASSTEQFAGNTIYF
TGTGCCAGTAGTACAGAGCAGTTTGCTGGAAACACCATATATTTT
>TRBD2|.|TRBV15|TRBJ2-3
CATSRVKRGSTDTQYF
TGTGCCACCAGCAGAGTTAAGCGGGGGAGCACAGATACGCAGTATTTT